The 26 T cell receptor beta chains reported below all come from one sample, sequenced in a study of T-cell memory formation after mild COVID-19. TCRdb reprocessed the 5' RACE reads with MiXCR, giving one entry per CDR3 protein. In the table there are 150,000 or so distinct CDR3 sequences, around 10% of which are singletons. Sequenced material: PBMCs or a T cell subset sorted from them (not recorded which). The receptors shown here come from a man between 18 and 35 years old who had mild COVID-19 (a few samples of this study predate the infection). Cell type and time point are not known.

The chain recombines TRBV5-1 with TRBJ2-7; 7 positions match TRBD1. The CDR3 contains 14 residues. V lost 4 bases and J lost 9; bases outside the gene matches: 13. Germline V lookup: CDR1 SGHRS, CDR2 YFSETQ. DNA of the CDR3: TGCGCCAGCAGCCCGAGCCCTGGGACAGCCTGGCAGTACGTC. It specifies CASSPSPGTAWQYV.

This chain uses TRBV2 with TRBJ2-5; D gene unclear. The CDR3 has 12 residues. Germline-derived CDR1 and CDR2 are SNHLY and FYNNEI. Trimming pared 3 bases from V and 2 bases from J, leaving 4 bases between. The CDR3 DNA reads as TGTGCCAGCAGTGACTCTCAAGAGACCCAGTACTTC. Protein sequence: CASSDSQETQYF.

The chain has TRBV12-3 or TRBV12-4 and TRBJ2-3; the D gene is possibly TRBD2 (7 bases). CDR3 size: 16 residues. Trimming removed 5 bases at V and 3 bases at J, with 18 bases between. The CDR3 DNA follows: TGTGCCAGCAGTCCAAAGGGGGGGGCTTGGACAGATACGCAGTATTTT. Translated: CASSPKGGAWTDTQYF.

This clonotype was counted ten times or more. This rearrangement joins TRBV2 to TRBJ2-2, with 9 bases lining up with TRBD1. The CDR3 is made up of 16 amino acids. Germline assignment: CDR1 SNHLY and CDR2 FYNNEI. The J segment lost 0 bases and the V segment lost 8 bases, leaving 7 bases of the junction unmatched. CDR3 DNA: TGTGCCAGCGGCGGGACAGGGCAGGCGAACACCGGGGAGCTGTTTTTT. Residues: CASGGTGQANTGELFF.

The sample holds a few counts of this clonotype. V is TRBV10-3 and J is TRBJ2-7; 12 bases line up with TRBD2. This CDR3 has 15 amino acids. Germline V gives CDR1 ENHRY, CDR2 SYGVKD. Trimming cost V 6 bases and J 1 base; bases outside gene matches: 4. CDR3 sequence (DNA): TGTGCCATCAGGGCTAGCGGGGGGGTGTCCTACGAGCAGTACGTC. Protein product: CAIRASGGVSYEQYV.

The chain employs TRBV3-1 and TRBJ2-5, with D maybe TRBD1 (6 bases). Deletions cut 6 bases from V and 1 base from J, with 12 bases between. Germline V gives CDR1 LGHDT, CDR2 YNNKEL (reference sequence). CDR3 length: 14 amino acids. CDR3 sequence (DNA): TGTGCCAGCAGTCAACAGGGCGTCCAAGAGACCCAGTACTTC. Translating it yields CASSQQGVQETQYF.

This clonotype was seen at least ten times. The chain carries TRBV4-3 and TRBJ2-7; 8 nucleotides line up with TRBD1. The CDR3 is 13 residues long. The V gene's germline CDR1 is LGHNA and CDR2 YSLEER. The junction had 6 bases not matched to a gene; V was cut back by 4 bases and J by 7 bases. The CDR3 sequence: CASSLQGAGEQYF. CDR3 nucleotides: TGCGCCAGCAGCCTGCAGGGGGCAGGGGAGCAGTACTTC.

This clonotype turned up a few times. The V call is TRBV2, the J call TRBJ2-7, with a possible D match to TRBD1 (6 bases). Germline lookup yields CDR1 SNHLY and CDR2 FYNNEI. The length of the CDR3 is 14 residues. V lost 2 bases and J 2 bases, leaving 10 bases between the germline ends. The CDR3 loop reads CASSENRVTYEQYF. As DNA, the CDR3 is TGTGCCAGCAGTGAAAACAGGGTAACCTACGAGCAGTACTTC.

V is TRBV7-2 and J is TRBJ2-3; D is uncertain. The V end was cut by 5 bases, the J end by 4 bases, with 13 bases between. This CDR3 region has 14 residues. The germline gives CDR1 SGHTA, CDR2 FQGNSA. The CDR3 protein is CASSRTNPPDTQYF. DNA for the CDR3: TGTGCCAGCAGCCGGACCAATCCCCCAGATACGCAGTATTTT.

This clonotype was counted at least ten times. The chain employs TRBV4-3 and TRBJ2-3, with TRBD2 as a possible D gene (5 bases). CDR3 length equals 13 residues. Germline-derived CDR1 and CDR2 are LGHNA and YSLEER. V lost 0 bases to trimming and J lost 10 bases, with 11 bases between them. The DNA of the CDR3 is TGCGCCAGCAGCCAAGATCCCACTAGTGCGCAGTATTTT. Its translation: CASSQDPTSAQYF.

This clonotype was counted at least ten times. V usage is TRBV7-3 and J usage is TRBJ1-1; D not resolved. Germline V gives CDR1 SGHTA, CDR2 FQGTGA. The CDR3 is made up of 13 amino acids. The V and J ends lost 4 bases and 1 base respectively, with 7 bases between them. CDR3 DNA: TGTGCCAGCAGCTCCTTAGGGAACACTGAAGCTTTCTTT. Protein product: CASSSLGNTEAFF.

This clonotype showed up just a few times. This rearrangement joins TRBV7-2 to TRBJ1-1; maybe TRBD1 (6 bases). V was cut by 4 bases and J by 2 bases, with 8 bases left in between. This CDR3 has 13 amino acids. Germline V lookup: CDR1 SGHTA, CDR2 FQGNSA. CDR3 amino acids: CASSWTVNTEAFF. The DNA for the CDR3 is TGTGCCAGCAGCTGGACAGTAAACACTGAAGCTTTCTTT.

This clonotype was seen many times. The chain is built from TRBV7-6 and TRBJ2-3, with a possible D match to TRBD2 (6 bases). V was shortened by 3 bases and J by 1 base, with 14 bases between the two germline ends. Germline CDR1 reads SGHVS; CDR2 reads FNYEAQ. The CDR3 covers 16 residues. CDR3 nucleotide sequence: TGTGCCAGCAGCTTTGGGGGAGCGGGCCGCACAGATACGCAGTATTTT. This gives the protein CASSFGGAGRTDTQYF.

The rearrangement uses TRBV19 and TRBJ1-5; D may be TRBD1 (5 bases). Trimming pared 1 base from V and 5 bases from J, leaving 9 bases between. This CDR3 contains 14 residues. CDR1 is LNHDA and CDR2 is SQIVND in the germline V gene (reference sequence). In nucleotides, the CDR3 is TGTGCCAGTAGTATAGGGACACTTCATCAGCCCCAGCATTTT. It encodes CASSIGTLHQPQHF.

The gene calls are TRBV5-1 and TRBJ1-1; TRBD1 is a possible D gene (6 bases). Trimming removed 1 base from V and 2 bases from J, with 18 bases in between. CDR3 size: 17 residues. In germline, CDR1 is SGHRS, CDR2 YFSETQ. CDR3 in DNA: TGCGCCAGCAGCTTGCCTGATGACAGGCTAGGTAACACTGAAGCTTTCTTT. Its protein is CASSLPDDRLGNTEAFF.

The chain combines TRBV29-1 with TRBJ2-6; TRBD1 might be the D (5 bases). This CDR3 is built from 13 residues. Germline lookup yields CDR1 SQVTM and CDR2 ANQGSEA. Trimming left V 4 bases short and J 2 bases short, with 6 bases between. The CDR3 sequence: CSVGRAGANVLTF. In DNA form, the CDR3 reads TGCAGCGTTGGCAGGGCTGGGGCCAACGTCCTGACTTTC.

The CDR3 nucleotides are TGTGCCTGGTCAACAGGGAGGGTCACTGAAGCTTTCTTT. Translation gives CAWSTGRVTEAFF. The chain links TRBV30 to TRBJ1-1, with D possibly being TRBD1 (6 bases). The CDR3 is 13 residues long. Trimming cost V 5 bases and J 4 bases, with 14 bases left between them. Germline V lookup: CDR1 GTSNPN, CDR2 SVGIG (reference sequence).

This clonotype came up a few times. The chain carries TRBV6-5 and TRBJ2-7, with D unresolved. This CDR3 is 16 amino acids long. The germline gives CDR1 MNHEY, CDR2 SVGAGI. V was cut by 6 bases and J by 0 bases, with 18 bases left in between. The CDR3 here is CASSLIHHPSSYEQYF. CDR3 bases: TGTGCCAGCAGCCTTATACACCACCCGAGCTCCTACGAGCAGTACTTC.

Only a few counts were recorded for this clonotype. This chain joins TRBV20-1 and TRBJ1-6, with 7 bases matching TRBD1. The germline V gene encodes CDR1 DFQATT and CDR2 SNEGSKA (reference sequence). The CDR3 extends over 11 amino acids. After removal of 3 bases from V and 18 bases from J, the junction contained 8 bases not matched to a gene. The CDR3, as DNA: TGCAGTGCTAGGTTCCTGACAGGGTCCCACTTT. It specifies CSARFLTGSHF.

The chain couples TRBV12-3 or TRBV12-4 to TRBJ1-1; TRBD1 is a possible D gene (6 bases). The V and J ends lost 3 bases and 8 bases respectively, with 10 bases between them. The length of the CDR3 is 12 residues. CDR3 region: CASSFSQGEAFF. In DNA form, the CDR3 reads TGTGCCAGCAGTTTCAGTCAGGGGGAAGCTTTCTTT.

The chain recombines TRBV4-2 with TRBJ2-7; TRBD1 matches at 9 bases. The ends lost 8 bases at V and 2 bases at J; junction bases unmatched: 13. The CDR3 consists of 16 residues. CDR1 is LGHNA and CDR2 is YNFKEQ in the germline V gene. CDR3 nucleotides: TGTGCCAGCCAAAAAGAGGTTGGACAGGGGACCTACGAGCAGTACTTC. This sequence encodes CASQKEVGQGTYEQYF.

This clonotype was seen only a few times. V usage is TRBV28 and J usage is TRBJ1-1, with a weak D call TRBD1 (5 bases). Germline V lookup: CDR1 MDHEN, CDR2 SYDVKM. Trimming removed 5 bases from V and 3 bases from J, with 13 bases in between. The CDR3 contains 14 residues. The CDR3 loop is CASSPGGSDTEAFF. The DNA of the CDR3 is TGTGCCAGCAGTCCCGGGGGGTCAGACACTGAAGCTTTCTTT.

This clonotype was seen ten or more times. V and J are TRBV6-2 or TRBV6-3 and TRBJ2-3, with 7 bases lining up with TRBD2. Per germline, CDR1 MNHEY and CDR2 SVGEGT. With 2 bases clipped from V and 2 bases from J, the junction kept 4 bases outside the gene matches. This CDR3 has 15 residues. The CDR3 loop reads CASSYGLADTDTQYF. For the CDR3, the DNA is TGTGCCAGCAGTTACGGGCTAGCGGACACAGATACGCAGTATTTT.

The chain carries TRBV9 and TRBJ2-7; D is ambiguous. V was pared by 6 bases and J by 5 bases, with 21 bases between. This CDR3 region has 15 residues. Germline values: CDR1 SGDLS, CDR2 YYNGEE. The DNA of the CDR3 is TGTGCCAGCAAGGGTATCCCCGCTGATGTACACGAGCAGTACGTC. Residues: CASKGIPADVHEQYV.

This clonotype was detected a few times. This rearrangement joins TRBV7-2 to TRBJ1-5; 7 bases agree with TRBD1. In germline, CDR1 is SGHTA, CDR2 FQGNSA. V trimming: 4 bases; J trimming: 2 bases; junction bases outside the gene matches: 5. The CDR3 sequence is 15 residues long. The CDR3 here is CASSSTGPGNQPQHF. DNA of the CDR3: TGTGCCAGCAGCTCGACAGGGCCCGGCAATCAGCCCCAGCATTTT.

This clonotype showed up just a few times. V gene TRBV7-8 combines with J gene TRBJ1-3; 7 nucleotides match TRBD1. V shed 3 bases and J 1 base; nucleotides not matched to a gene: 6. The length of the CDR3 is 16 residues. Per germline, CDR1 SGHVS and CDR2 FQNEAQ. CDR3 sequence (DNA): TGTGCCAGCAGCTTTACAGGGGACGTTTCTGGAAACACCATATATTTT. Protein sequence: CASSFTGDVSGNTIYF.